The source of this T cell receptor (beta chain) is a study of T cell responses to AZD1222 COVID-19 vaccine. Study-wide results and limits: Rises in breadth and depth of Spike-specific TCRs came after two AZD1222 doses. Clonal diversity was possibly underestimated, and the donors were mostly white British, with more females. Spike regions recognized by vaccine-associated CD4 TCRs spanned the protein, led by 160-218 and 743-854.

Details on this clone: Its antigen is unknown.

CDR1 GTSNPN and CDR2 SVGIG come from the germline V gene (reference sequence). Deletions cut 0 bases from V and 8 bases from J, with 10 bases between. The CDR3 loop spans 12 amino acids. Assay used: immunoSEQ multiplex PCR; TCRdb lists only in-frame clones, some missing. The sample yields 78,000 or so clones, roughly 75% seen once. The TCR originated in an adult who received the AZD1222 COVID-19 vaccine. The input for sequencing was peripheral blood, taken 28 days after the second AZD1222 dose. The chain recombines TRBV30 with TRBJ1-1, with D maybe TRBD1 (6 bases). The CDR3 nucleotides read TGTGCCTGGAGTGTAGGAGGGACAGAAGCTTTCTTT. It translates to CAWSVGGTEAFF.